This paragraph covers one T cell receptor (beta chain) sequence. This CDR3 comprises 12 residues. J was trimmed by 5 bases and V by 4 bases; bases with no gene match: 5. The germline CDR1 and CDR2 sequences are SQVTM and ANQGSEA. These data belong to a study of blood T cell repertoires in COVID-19. Across the study: COVID-19 samples, acute and convalescent, were from the United States, Italy and Spain.

TCRdb's copy holds only in-frame clones and misses some; the assay was immunoSEQ multiplex PCR. The data contain approximately 92,000 clones, about 82% of them singletons. The sequenced sample was peripheral blood. This clonotype was obtained from a man aged 50-60 years with acute or convalescent COVID-19. The chain uses TRBV29-1 and TRBJ2-7, with 7 bases identical to TRBD1. The CDR3: CSVGRGLNEQYF. CDR3 nucleotides: TGCAGCGTTGGTAGGGGGCTCAACGAGCAGTACTTC.